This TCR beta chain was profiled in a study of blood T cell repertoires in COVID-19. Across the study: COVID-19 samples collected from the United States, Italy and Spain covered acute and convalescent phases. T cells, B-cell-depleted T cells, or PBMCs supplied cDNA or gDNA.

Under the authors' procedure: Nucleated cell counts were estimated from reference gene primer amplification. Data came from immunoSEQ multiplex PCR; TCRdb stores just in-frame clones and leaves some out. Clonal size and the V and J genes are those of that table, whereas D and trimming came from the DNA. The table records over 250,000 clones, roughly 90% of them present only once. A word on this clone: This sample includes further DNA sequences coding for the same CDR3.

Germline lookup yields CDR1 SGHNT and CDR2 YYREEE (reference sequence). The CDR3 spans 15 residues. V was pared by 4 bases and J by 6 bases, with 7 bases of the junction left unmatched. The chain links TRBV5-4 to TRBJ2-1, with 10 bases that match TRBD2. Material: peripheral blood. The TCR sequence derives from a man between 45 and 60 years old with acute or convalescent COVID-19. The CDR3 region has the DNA TGTGCCAGCAGCCCGCAGCGGGGGGGCCCCAATGAGCAGTTCTTC. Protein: CASSPQRGGPNEQFF.